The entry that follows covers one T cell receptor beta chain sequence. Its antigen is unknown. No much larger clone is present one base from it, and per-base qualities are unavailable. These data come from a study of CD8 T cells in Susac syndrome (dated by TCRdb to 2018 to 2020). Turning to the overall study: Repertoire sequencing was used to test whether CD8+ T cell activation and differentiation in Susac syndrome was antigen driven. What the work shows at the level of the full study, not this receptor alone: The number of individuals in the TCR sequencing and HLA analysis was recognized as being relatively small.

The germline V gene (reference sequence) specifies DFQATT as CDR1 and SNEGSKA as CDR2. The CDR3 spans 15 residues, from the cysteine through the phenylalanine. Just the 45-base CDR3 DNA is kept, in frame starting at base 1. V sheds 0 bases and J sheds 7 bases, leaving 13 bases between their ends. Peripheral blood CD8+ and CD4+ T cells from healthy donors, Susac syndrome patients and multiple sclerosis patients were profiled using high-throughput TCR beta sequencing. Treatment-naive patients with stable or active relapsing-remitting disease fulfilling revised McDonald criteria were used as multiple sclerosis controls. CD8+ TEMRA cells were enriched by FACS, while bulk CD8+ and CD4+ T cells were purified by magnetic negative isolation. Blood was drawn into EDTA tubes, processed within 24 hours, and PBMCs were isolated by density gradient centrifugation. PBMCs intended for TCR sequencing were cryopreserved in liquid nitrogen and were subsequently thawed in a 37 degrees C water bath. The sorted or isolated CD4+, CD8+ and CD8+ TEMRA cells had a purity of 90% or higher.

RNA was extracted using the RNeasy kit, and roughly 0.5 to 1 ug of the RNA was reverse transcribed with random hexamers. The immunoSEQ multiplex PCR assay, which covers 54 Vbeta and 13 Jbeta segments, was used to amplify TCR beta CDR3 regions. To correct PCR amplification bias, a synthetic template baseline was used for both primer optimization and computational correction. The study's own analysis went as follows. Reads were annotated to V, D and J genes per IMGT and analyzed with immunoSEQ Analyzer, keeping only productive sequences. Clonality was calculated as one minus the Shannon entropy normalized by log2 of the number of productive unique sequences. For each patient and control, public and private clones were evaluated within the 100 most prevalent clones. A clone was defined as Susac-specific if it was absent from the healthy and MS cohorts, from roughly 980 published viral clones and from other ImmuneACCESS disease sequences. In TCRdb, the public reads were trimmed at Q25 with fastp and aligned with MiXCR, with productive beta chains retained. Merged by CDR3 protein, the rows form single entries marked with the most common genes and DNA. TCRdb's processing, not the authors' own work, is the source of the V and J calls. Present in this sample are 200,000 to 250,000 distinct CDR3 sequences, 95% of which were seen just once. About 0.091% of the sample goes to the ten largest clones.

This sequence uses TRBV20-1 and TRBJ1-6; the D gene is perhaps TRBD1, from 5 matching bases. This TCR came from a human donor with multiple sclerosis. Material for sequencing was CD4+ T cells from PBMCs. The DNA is TGCAGTGCTAGAGATGAGGGACGAAAAAATTCACCCCTCCACTTT. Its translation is CSARDEGRKNSPLHF.